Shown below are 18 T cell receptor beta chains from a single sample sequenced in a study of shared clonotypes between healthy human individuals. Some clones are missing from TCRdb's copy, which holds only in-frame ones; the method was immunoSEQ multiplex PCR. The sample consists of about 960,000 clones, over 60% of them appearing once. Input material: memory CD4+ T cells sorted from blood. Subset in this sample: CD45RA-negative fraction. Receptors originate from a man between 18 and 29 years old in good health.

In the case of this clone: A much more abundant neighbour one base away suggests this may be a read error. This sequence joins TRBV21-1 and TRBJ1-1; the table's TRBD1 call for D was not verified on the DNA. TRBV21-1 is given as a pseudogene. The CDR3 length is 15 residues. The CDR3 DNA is TGTGCCAGCAGCAAAGGGGACATGGTGAACACTGAAGCTTTCTTT. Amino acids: CASSKGDMVNTEAFF.

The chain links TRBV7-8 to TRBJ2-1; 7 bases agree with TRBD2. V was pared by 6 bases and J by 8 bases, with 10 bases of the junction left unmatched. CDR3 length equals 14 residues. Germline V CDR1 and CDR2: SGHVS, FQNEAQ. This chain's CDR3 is CASSSKASGYEQFF. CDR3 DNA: TGTGCCAGCAGTAGTAAGGCTAGCGGCTATGAGCAGTTCTTC.

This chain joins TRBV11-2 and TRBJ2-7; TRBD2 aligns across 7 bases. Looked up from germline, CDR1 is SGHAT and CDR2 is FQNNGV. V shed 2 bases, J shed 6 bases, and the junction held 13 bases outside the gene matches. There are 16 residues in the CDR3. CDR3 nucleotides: TGTGCCAGCAGCTTACAGCCGAGCGGGATAAAGCCCGAGCAGTACTTC. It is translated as CASSLQPSGIKPEQYF.

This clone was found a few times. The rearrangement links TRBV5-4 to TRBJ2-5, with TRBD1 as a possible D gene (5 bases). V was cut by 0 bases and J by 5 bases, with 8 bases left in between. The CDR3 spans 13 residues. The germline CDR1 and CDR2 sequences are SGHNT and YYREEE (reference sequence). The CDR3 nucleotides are TGTGCCAGCAGCTTGGGACAGTGGGAGACCCAGTACTTC. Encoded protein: CASSLGQWETQYF.

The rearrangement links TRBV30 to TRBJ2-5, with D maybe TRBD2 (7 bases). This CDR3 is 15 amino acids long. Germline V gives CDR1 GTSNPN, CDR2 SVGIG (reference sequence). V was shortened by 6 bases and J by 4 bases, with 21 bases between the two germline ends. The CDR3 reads CACRKGGGSRETQYF. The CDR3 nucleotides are TGTGCCTGCCGAAAGGGAGGGGGGAGTCGAGAGACCCAGTACTTC.

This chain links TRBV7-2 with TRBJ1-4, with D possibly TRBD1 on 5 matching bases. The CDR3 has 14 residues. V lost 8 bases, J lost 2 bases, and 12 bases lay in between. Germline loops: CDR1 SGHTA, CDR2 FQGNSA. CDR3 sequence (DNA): TGTGCCAGCGCAGGGTTCGGGACTAATGAAAAACTGTTTTTT. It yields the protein CASAGFGTNEKLFF. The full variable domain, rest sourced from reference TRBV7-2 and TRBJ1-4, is GAGVSQSPSNKVTEKGKDVELRCDPISGHTALYWYRQSLGQGLEFLIYFQGNSAPDKSGLPSDRFSAERTGGSVSTLTIQRTQQEDSAVYLCASAGFGTNEKLFFGSGTQLSVL.

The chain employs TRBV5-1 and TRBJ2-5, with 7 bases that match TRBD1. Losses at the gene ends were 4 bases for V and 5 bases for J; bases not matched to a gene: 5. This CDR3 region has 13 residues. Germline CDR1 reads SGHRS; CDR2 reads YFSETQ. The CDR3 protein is CASSDRELETQYF. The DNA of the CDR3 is TGCGCCAGCAGCGACAGGGAACTGGAGACCCAGTACTTC.

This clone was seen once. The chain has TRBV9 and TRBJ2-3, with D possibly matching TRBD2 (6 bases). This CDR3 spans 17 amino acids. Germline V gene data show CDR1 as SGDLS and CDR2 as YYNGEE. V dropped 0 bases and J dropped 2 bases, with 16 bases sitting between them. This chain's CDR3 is CASSVGSAGGPTDTQYF. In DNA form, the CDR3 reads TGTGCCAGCAGCGTAGGTTCAGCGGGTGGACCCACAGATACGCAGTATTTT.

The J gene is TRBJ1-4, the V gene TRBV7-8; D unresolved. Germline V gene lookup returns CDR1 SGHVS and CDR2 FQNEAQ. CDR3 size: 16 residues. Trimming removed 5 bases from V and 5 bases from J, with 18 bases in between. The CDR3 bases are TGTGCCAGCAGCCCGTGGGGAGGGAGGTCCAATGAAAAACTGTTTTTT. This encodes CASSPWGGRSNEKLFF.

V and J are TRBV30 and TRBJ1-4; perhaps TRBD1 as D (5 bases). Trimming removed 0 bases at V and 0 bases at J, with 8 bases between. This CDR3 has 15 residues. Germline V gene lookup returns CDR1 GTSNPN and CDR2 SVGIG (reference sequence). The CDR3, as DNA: TGTGCCTGGAGTGTTGGGGGAGCAACTAATGAAAAACTGTTTTTT. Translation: CAWSVGGATNEKLFF.

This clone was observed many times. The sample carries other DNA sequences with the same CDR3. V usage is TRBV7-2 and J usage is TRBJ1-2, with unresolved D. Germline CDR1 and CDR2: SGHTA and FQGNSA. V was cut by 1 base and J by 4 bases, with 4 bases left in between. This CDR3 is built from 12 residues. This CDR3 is CASSLGGYGYTF. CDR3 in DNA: TGTGCCAGCAGCTTAGGGGGCTATGGCTACACCTTC.

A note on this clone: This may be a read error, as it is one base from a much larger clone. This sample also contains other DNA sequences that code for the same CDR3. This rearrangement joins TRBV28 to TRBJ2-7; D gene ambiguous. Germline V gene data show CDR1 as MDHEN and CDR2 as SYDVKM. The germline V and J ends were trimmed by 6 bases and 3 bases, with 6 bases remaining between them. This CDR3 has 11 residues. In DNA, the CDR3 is TGTGCCAGCAGCCTAAACTACGAGCAGTACTTC. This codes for CASSLNYEQYF.

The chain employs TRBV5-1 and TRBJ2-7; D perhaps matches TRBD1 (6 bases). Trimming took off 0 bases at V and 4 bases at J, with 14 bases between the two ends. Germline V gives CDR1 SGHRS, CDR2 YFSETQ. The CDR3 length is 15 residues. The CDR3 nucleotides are TGCGCCAGCAGCTTGGTACCAGGGGCTAATTACGAGCAGTACTTC. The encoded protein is CASSLVPGANYEQYF.

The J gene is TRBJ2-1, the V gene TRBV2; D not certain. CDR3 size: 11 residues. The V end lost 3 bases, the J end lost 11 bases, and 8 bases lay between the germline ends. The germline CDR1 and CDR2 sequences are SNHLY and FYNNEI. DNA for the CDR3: TGTGCCAGCAGTGATTCGAGAAAGCAGTTCTTC. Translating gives CASSDSRKQFF.

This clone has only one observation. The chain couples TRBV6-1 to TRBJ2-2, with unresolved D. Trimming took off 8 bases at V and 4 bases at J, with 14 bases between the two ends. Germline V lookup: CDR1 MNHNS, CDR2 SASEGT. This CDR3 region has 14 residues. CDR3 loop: CASHVRTPTGELFF. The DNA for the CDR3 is TGTGCCAGCCACGTCAGGACGCCCACCGGGGAGCTGTTTTTT.

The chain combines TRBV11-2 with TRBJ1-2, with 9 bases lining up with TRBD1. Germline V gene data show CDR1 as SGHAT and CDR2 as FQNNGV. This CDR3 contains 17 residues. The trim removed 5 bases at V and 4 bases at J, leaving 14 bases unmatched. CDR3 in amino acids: CASSRPGQGLISYGYTF. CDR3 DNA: TGTGCCAGCAGCAGACCGGGACAGGGACTGATCTCCTATGGCTACACCTTC. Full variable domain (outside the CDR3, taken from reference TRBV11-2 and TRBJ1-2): EAGVAQSPRYKIIEKRQSVAFWCNPISGHATLYWYQQILGQGPKLLIQFQNNGVVDDSQLPKDRFSAERLKGVDSTLKIQPAKLEDSAVYLCASSRPGQGLISYGYTFGSGTRLTVV.

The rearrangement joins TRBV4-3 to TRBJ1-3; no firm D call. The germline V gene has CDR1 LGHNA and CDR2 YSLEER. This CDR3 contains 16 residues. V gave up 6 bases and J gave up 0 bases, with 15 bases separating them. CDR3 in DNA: TGCGCCAGCAGTCGAACAGCCACGAGCTCTGGAAACACCATATATTTT. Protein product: CASSRTATSSGNTIYF.

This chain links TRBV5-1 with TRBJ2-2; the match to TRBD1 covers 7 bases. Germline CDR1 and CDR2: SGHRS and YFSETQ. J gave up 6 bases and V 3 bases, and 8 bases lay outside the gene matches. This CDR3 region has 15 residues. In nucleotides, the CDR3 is TGCGCCAGCAGCTCCAGAACAGGGGTCCCCGGGGAGCTGTTTTTT. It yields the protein CASSSRTGVPGELFF.